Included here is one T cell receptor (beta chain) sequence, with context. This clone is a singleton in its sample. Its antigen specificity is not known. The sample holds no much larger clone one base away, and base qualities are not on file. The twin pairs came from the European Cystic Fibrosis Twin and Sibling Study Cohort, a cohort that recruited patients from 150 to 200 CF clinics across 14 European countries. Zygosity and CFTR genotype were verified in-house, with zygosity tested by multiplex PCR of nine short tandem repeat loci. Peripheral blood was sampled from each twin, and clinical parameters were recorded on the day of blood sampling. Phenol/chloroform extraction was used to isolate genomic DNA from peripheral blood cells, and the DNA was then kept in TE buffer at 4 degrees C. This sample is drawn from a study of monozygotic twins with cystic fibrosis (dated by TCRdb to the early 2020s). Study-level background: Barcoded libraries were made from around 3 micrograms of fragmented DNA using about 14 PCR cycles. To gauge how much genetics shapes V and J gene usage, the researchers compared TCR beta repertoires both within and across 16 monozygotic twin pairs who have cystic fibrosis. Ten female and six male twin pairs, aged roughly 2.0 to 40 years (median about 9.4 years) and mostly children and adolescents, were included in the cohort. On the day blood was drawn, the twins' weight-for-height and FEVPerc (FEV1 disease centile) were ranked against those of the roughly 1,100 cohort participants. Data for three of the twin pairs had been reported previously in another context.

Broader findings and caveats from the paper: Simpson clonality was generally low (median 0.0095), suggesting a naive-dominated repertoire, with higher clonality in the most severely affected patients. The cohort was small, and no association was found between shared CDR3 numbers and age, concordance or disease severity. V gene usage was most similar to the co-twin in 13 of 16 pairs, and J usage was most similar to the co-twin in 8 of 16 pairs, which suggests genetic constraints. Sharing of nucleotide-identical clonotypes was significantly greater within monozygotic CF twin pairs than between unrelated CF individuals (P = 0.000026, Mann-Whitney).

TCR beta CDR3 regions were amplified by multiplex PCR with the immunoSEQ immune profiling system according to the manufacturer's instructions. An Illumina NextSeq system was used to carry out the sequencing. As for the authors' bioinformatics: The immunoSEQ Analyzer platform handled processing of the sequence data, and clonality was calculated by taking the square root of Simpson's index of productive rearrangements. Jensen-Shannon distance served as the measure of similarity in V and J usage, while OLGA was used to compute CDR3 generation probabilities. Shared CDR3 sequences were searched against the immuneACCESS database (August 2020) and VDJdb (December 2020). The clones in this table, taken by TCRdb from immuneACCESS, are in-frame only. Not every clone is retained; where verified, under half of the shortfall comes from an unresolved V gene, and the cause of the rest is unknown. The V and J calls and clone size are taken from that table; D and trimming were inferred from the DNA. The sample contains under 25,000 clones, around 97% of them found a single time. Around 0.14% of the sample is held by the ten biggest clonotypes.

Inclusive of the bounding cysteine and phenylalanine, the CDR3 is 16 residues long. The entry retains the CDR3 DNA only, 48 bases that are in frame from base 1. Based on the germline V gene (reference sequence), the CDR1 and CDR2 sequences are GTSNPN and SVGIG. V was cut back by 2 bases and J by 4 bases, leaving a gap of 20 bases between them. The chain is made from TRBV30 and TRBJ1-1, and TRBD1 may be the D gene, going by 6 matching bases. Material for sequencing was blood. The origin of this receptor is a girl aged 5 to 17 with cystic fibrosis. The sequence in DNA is TGTGCCTGGAGTTTAACAGGGAGGGGTCTGGCCACTGAAGCTTTCTTT. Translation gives CAWSLTGRGLATEAFF.